This TCR beta chain derives from a study of PD-1 blockade in classical Hodgkin lymphoma. Stated time point: newly diagnosed, previously untreated cHL patient sample. Purification of CD4+ T cells from thawed PBMCs was performed via magnetic negative selection. PBMCs from patients with newly diagnosed, untreated classical Hodgkin lymphoma served as a comparison group for the relapsed/refractory trial patients. Deletions cut 9 bases from V and 1 base from J, with 19 bases between. Germline V gene lookup returns CDR1 LNHDA and CDR2 SQIVND (reference sequence). The CDR3 is 16 amino acids. TCRdb's copy holds only in-frame clones and misses some; the assay was immunoSEQ multiplex PCR. The sample lists 25,000 to 35,000 clones, 88% occurring once.

J is TRBJ2-4 and V is TRBV19, with D maybe TRBD2 (5 bases). The clonotype was recovered from a human donor with classical Hodgkin lymphoma. The sample was CD4+ T cells from blood. CDR3 DNA sequence: TGTGCCAGCTCTGATTGGGGTCGCGGGGCCAAAAACATTCAGTACTTC. This sequence encodes CASSDWGRGAKNIQYF.